Described below is a single TCR beta chain sequence and its context. The target of this receptor is not known. Base quality data are lacking; no much larger clone is found one base away. Libraries were built with the immunoSEQ multiplex PCR assay. For the multiplex PCR, a mixture combining 60 forward primers for TCR Vbeta segments and 13 reverse primers for TCR Jbeta segments was used. Amplification of the CDR3 region of rearranged TCR beta genes was performed with a multiplex PCR assay on genomic DNA. On the Illumina HiSeq System, the amplified TCR beta libraries were sequenced as 87-base-pair reads. The study's processing was this. A later analysis tallied 70 million to 100 million unique TCR beta chains across the 600 to 700 repertoires, and around 10 million of those chains were shared by two or more donors. To remove PCR and sequencing errors, raw reads were error-corrected and collapsed into unique sequences using a nearest-neighbor algorithm that merged closely related sequences. V, D and J gene segments were assigned by aligning CDR3 sequences to IMGT reference sequences. Each retained sequence needed at least a six-nucleotide match to both a V gene segment and a J gene segment. Rearrangements were classified as productive when the CDR3 lacked stop codons and remained in frame with V and J, and all other rearrangements were classified as non-productive. CDR3 was defined according to IMGT convention as the region running from the second conserved V-encoded cysteine to the conserved J-encoded phenylalanine. Sequences without an unambiguous match to a single V gene segment were excluded from the earlier analysis of approximately 560 of the donors. An earlier analysis of 500 to 700 of the donors classified V segments as functional when productive rearrangements were above 56.7% and as segregating when the standard deviation between donors was above 5%. To diagnose cytomegalovirus status from the catalog of TCR beta chain sequences, a statistical classification framework was built. In a later analysis, V and J genes were assigned by comparing TCR nucleotide sequences against IMGT/GENE-DB human TR gene sequences. Using the TCRdist pipeline, a later analysis assigned CDR3 sequences along with most-parsimonious VDJ recombination scenarios. In a later analysis, each TCR beta chain was defined by its CDR3 amino acid sequence together with its V-gene family, and reads without a unique V-gene family were excluded. A later analysis removed 550 to 650 highly shared, low-generation-probability nucleotide sequences to deal with suspected cross-contamination and a sequencing artifact. In a later analysis, a clonal expansion index was calculated for each public chain from normalized within-repertoire ranks of inferred template counts. In a later analysis, generation probabilities were computed with a VDJ recombination model fitted to out-of-frame rearrangements, and the resulting probabilities were checked against IGoR. A later analysis scored TCR-TCR, TCR-HLA and TCR-CMV co-occurrence with hypergeometric tests, applying a repertoire-size bias correction to TCR pairs. A later analysis estimated false discovery rates by permuting HLA or CMV assignments 20 times. In a later analysis, co-occurring TCRs were grouped with DBSCAN, and TCRdist sequence similarity was added when clustering was performed within HLA-allele-positive subsets. Repertoires with fewer than 30,000 or more than 120,000 public chains, plus five repertoires with anomalous nucleotide sharing, were excluded from co-occurrence clustering. TCRdb's version of the immuneACCESS table is confined to in-frame rearrangements and falls short of the full clone set. An unresolved V gene accounts for under half of the shortfall where checked; the remainder is of unknown origin. V, J and clone size reflect that table, while D and trimming were determined from the DNA. The sample table shows some 200,000 clones, and approximately 79% are seen once. Of the sample, 1.5% to 2% falls within the top ten clones.

This entry is derived from a study of cytomegalovirus exposure and HLA in healthy donors (dated by TCRdb to about 2017). Background for the entire study: An earlier analysis of a few hundred of the donors reported under 300 Gb of sequence data and 117 million unique TCR beta sequences obtained from roughly 180 million T cells. Around 330 gigabases of sequencing data and tens of millions of unique TCR sequences made up an early release that covered over 550 HLA-typed donors. Among the approximately 400 genotyped donors, around 81% belonged to the genetic ancestry cluster associated with self-reported Caucasian donors. The aim of the study was to test whether cataloging public T cell receptors could identify signatures of past pathogen exposure. Using immunosequencing, the study profiled T cell repertoires from about 620 subjects and related those repertoires to cytomegalovirus serostatus. Besides the first cohort of 666 subjects, a separate validation cohort made up of 120 different subjects was used. The study combined high-throughput TCR immunosequencing, statistical association of individual TCRs with disease status, and machine learning to predict cytomegalovirus infection status. A later analysis re-examined previously published TCR beta repertoires from 500 to 700 donors and added high-resolution HLA genotyping to investigate patterns of TCR occurrence. Rather than drawing on any new phenotypic data, the later analysis identified candidate immune exposures from TCR beta sequences and the way those sequences occurred across donors. An earlier analysis of 500 to 650 of the donors applied high-throughput TCR beta sequencing to assess whether each TCR beta V gene segment acted as functional or pseudogenic. Donor age, sex, ethnicity and CMV serostatus were compiled alongside the repertoire data. Genome-wide SNP genotypes for about three fifths of the roughly 670 donors were used in a later genetic analysis, which treated that subset as a discovery cohort. Every repertoire in the discovery cohort had been generated on one and the same sequencing platform. Class I and class II HLA loci were covered by the typing at four-digit resolution. Typing coverage varied by locus: roughly 629-630 donors for A, B, C, DRB1 and DQB1; roughly 560 for DQA1; over 600 for DPA1; approximately 490 for DPB1. Roughly five DR-DQ haplotypes were handled as single units for association and clustering, since linkage in the cohort was strong. Among several hundred genotyped donors of the cohort, an average of approximately 240,000 unique TCR beta nucleotide sequences was sequenced per donor, of which about 19% were non-productive.

In total, 500 to 700 healthy bone marrow donors made up the cohort. All cohort members were sampled while nominally healthy, although unrecorded immune exposures were likely present. The donor tested CMV seronegative and was one of the 352 seronegative cohort members. A peripheral blood sample was provided by each donor, and peripheral blood mononuclear cells were used for TCR beta sequencing. Genomic DNA was extracted from the blood cell samples with the Qiagen DNeasy Blood Extraction Kit. CDR1 and CDR2, looked up from the germline V gene, are SGDLS and YYNGEE. Relative to germline, V is 4 bases shorter and J is 0 bases shorter, with 11 bases between their ends. CDR3 length: 14 amino acids, cysteine to phenylalanine. CDR3 DNA only is kept here, 42 bases in frame from base 1. The investigation overall reported the following: According to a later genetic analysis, donors in an Asian-associated ancestry cluster had fewer N-insertions in productive TCRs than the roughly 700-donor mean. At a false discovery rate of 0.05, a later analysis linked 15,000 to 20,000 TCR beta sequences to specific HLA alleles. The classifier was reported to diagnose cytomegalovirus status with high specificity and sensitivity in both the original cohort and the validation cohort. A further reported finding was that TCR beta sequences accurately predicted the HLA-A and HLA-B alleles for most subjects in the first cohort. A cluster of highly shared sequence variants was judged likely to be a technical artifact of the sequencing pipeline. Strong co-occurrence of HLA alleles, especially DR and DQ, made assigning TCR associations to individual alleles difficult. Because counts were too low, roughly 17 rarely observed V segments, including chromosome 9 orphons, were left out of the earlier analysis of about 500 of the donors. This cohort had only TCR beta chains sequenced, and the lack of alpha or paired-chain data limited which features could be detected. A later analysis found that HLA-associated TCR beta chains were more clonally expanded and had lower generation probabilities than equally common non-associated chains. Presence/absence analyses assumed roughly uniform sequencing depth across donors, an assumption that may not hold. In a later genetic analysis, a missense DCLRE1C variant was associated with V-gene and J-gene trimming of TCR beta chains, and the association was replicated in an independent cohort. Broadly in line with IMGT annotations, most TCR beta V segments showed up in productive rearrangements about 87% or about 30% of the time in an earlier analysis of several hundred of the donors. In a later analysis, TCR association rates were found to vary across HLA loci, with the most associated TCRs seen for DRB1 alleles and the fewest for HLA-C alleles. For the cohort, immune exposure information was limited to CMV serostatus. Correlated functional status among segregating V segments might be attributable to linkage disequilibrium, but an unknown experimental factor could not be ruled out. In vitro tests confirmed that three of the cytomegalovirus-associated TCR beta chains recognize cytomegalovirus antigens. A later analysis reported that several top co-occurrence clusters appeared linked to parvovirus B19, influenza, CMV and Epstein-Barr virus. The study gave a list of some 150 TCR beta chains associated with cytomegalovirus. A later analysis found that most CMV-associated TCR beta chains appeared HLA-restricted, with HLA associations seemingly driven largely by CMV exposure. It was suggested by the authors that the approach could potentially be generalized to other disease states and immunological phenotypes. Most TCR sequences were observed very rarely across donors, whereas some public TCRs were present in many individuals. Because HLA typing was missing for some donors at each locus, association tests included only the typed subset. Some IMGT-functional V segments, including TRBV6-2 and TRBV6-3, could not be told apart with the 87-base-pair reads, so those segments were excluded.

The clonotype was recovered from a man younger than 30 in good health and CMV-seronegative. What was sequenced was PBMCs. The rearranged segments are TRBV9 and TRBJ2-7, with no reliable assignment of the D segment. The base sequence is TGTGCCAGCAGCATGTACTCAAACTCCTACGAGCAGTACTTC. Its protein is CASSMYSNSYEQYF.